A selection of T cell receptor beta chains follows, all from one sample in a study of CD8+ T cells in alopecia areata. The assay was immunoSEQ multiplex PCR, and TCRdb's table has in-frame clones only and misses some. The profile shows about 180,000 clones, 63% of them singletons. This specimen was CD4+ T cells sorted from blood, taken at week 0. The receptors were sampled from a human donor with alopecia areata. The CDR3 runs from the conserved cysteine through the conserved F or W. Each record gives: J gene, V gene, CDR3 protein.

TRBJ2-5 | TRBV30 | CAWTDKETQYF
TRBJ1-2 | TRBV7-9 | CASSLVTVHHGYTF
TRBJ1-2 | TRBV29-1 | CSVGVPSGSYTF
TRBJ2-5 | TRBV30 | CAWSVKAGRETQYF
TRBJ1-5 | TRBV15 | CANPRDSNQPQHF
TRBJ1-2 | TRBV7-2 | CASSSNSGYTF
TRBJ1-6 | TRBV6-6 | CASRPPGQGNSPLHF
TRBJ1-4 | TRBV2 | CASSVLGKLFF
TRBJ1-2 | TRBV30 | CAWSVQGFGYTF
TRBJ1-6 | TRBV2 | CAIGRQGYNSPLHF
TRBJ1-1 | TRBV5-1 | CASSFGQANLNTEAFF
TRBJ2-2 | TRBV29-1 | CSVCRGPANTGELFF
TRBJ2-7 | TRBV29-1 | CSVSPLTSSNEQYF
TRBJ2-3 | TRBV13 | CASSYNPGKASDTQYF
TRBJ2-7 | TRBV14 | CASSQFGLGEQYF
TRBJ2-3 | TRBV27 | CASSLSLRGTDTQYF
TRBJ2-7 | TRBV4-2 | CASSQALDGPYEQYF
TRBJ1-4 | TRBV30 | CAWSVLTGREKLFF
TRBJ1-5 | TRBV2 | CASSAQGAGNQPQHF
TRBJ2-3 | TRBV2 | CASSAGTSGGTDTQYF
TRBJ1-1 | TRBV19 | CASSRGGEAFF
TRBJ1-5 | TRBV2 | CASRARAAGNQPQHF
TRBJ1-2 | TRBV18 | CASSPLVQGAFVKDGYTF
TRBJ1-1 | TRBV4-3 | CASSQGYQSAEAFF
TRBJ2-5 | TRBV27 | CASSDIQGAGETQYF
NA | TRBV9 | CASSVEAGTDTQHF
TRBJ2-2 | TRBV6-5 | CASSYGRGHTGELFF
TRBJ2-3 | TRBV11-2 | CASSPTDTQYF
TRBJ1-6 | TRBV11-2 | CASSRQRNNSPLHF
TRBJ2-1 | TRBV30 | CAWSVREAQFF
TRBJ1-1 | TRBV5-4 | CASSPGQGGTEAFF
TRBJ1-2 | TRBV21-1 | CASSKREGSYGYTF
TRBJ2-1 | TRBV30 | CAWSKLAGAVDEQFF
TRBJ2-3 | TRBV10-2 | CASSESESKGYTQYF
TRBJ1-1 | TRBV2 | CASSPDRDTEAFF
TRBJ1-2 | TRBV11-2 | CASSLGDMPSGGYTF
TRBJ2-5 | TRBV14 | CASSQGSGRGRRETQYF
TRBJ2-3 | TRBV29-1 | CSVEDYGGRGTDTQYF
TRBJ2-5 | TRBV7-2 | CASSLSETQYF
TRBJ2-1 | TRBV20-1 | CSAPARDEQFF
TRBJ1-2 | TRBV30 | CALDLGYTF
TRBJ2-7 | TRBV29-1 | CSTRTSAEQYF
TRBJ2-7 | TRBV7-6 | CASSLQGASYEQYF
TRBJ1-2 | TRBV7-2 | CASSLEGAGGYTF
TRBJ2-1 | TRBV7-8 | CASSSGSGQGAYNEQFF
TRBJ1-5 | TRBV30 | CAWRQSGGQPQHF
TRBJ1-1 | TRBV7-2 | CASSFEGQGEAFF
TRBJ2-7 | TRBV6-5 | CASSGGHTTYEQYF
TRBJ2-7 | TRBV6-6 | CASSYEGYEQYF
TRBJ2-1 | TRBV19 | CASSAGRTYNEQFF
TRBJ1-2 | TRBV7-2 | CASSPGTGMYGYTF
TRBJ1-2 | TRBV30 | CAWSRLGYGYTF
TRBJ2-5 | TRBV2 | CASSERRLAGEETQYF
TRBJ2-3 | TRBV29-1 | CSVHEGQGFRDTQYF
TRBJ2-7 | TRBV29-1 | CSGRDNSYEQYF